This record looks at one T cell receptor beta chain sequence and its context. The ends were cut back, 2 bases at V and 1 base at J, with 7 bases in the middle. The CDR3 is 15 residues long. In germline, CDR1 is SGHRS, CDR2 YFSETQ. The data are from a study of T cell changes during pregnancy in multiple sclerosis. Profiling relied on immunoSEQ multiplex PCR, and the TCRdb table lists in-frame clones only, not all of them. The sample includes about 44,000 clones, approximately 96% of them seen just once. The source is a female donor with multiple sclerosis, enrolled in a pregnancy study. Sequenced material: peripheral blood, taken in the second trimester of pregnancy. The genes are TRBV5-1 and TRBJ2-6; D remains ambiguous. In DNA, the CDR3 is TGCGCCAGCAGCTTCGTAGCTTCTGGGGCCAACGTCCTGACTTTC. Its translation is CASSFVASGANVLTF. Supplemented by reference TRBV5-1 and TRBJ2-6, the full variable domain reads KAGVTQTPRYLIKTRGQQVTLSCSPISGHRSVSWYQQTPGQGLQFLFEYFSETQRNKGNFPGRFSGRQFSNSRSEMNVSTLELGDSALYLCASSFVASGANVLTFGAGSRLTVL.